This TCR beta chain is drawn from a study of blood T cell repertoires in COVID-19. At the level of the study: T cells, B-cell-depleted T cells, or PBMCs provided the cDNA or gDNA that served as material.

Authors' processing steps: Reference gene primer amplification yielded estimated nucleated cell counts. Profiling relied on immunoSEQ multiplex PCR, and the TCRdb table lists in-frame clones only, not all of them. That table supplies the V and J calls and clone size; D and trimming were determined from the DNA. Of tens of thousands of clones in the sample, about 81% were seen once. This CDR3 has 16 amino acids. V lost 4 bases, J lost 5 bases, and 11 bases stayed unmatched. Germline V gene sequence: CDR1 ENHRY, CDR2 SYGVKD. Sequenced sample: peripheral blood. V is TRBV10-3 and J is TRBJ2-5; 9 nucleotides match TRBD2. This receptor was identified in a human donor with acute or convalescent COVID-19. The donor label of this sample is uncertain. The CDR3 sequence: CAISGSGGGGIETQYF. CDR3 in DNA: TGTGCCATCAGTGGATCGGGCGGGGGGGGAATTGAGACCCAGTACTTC.